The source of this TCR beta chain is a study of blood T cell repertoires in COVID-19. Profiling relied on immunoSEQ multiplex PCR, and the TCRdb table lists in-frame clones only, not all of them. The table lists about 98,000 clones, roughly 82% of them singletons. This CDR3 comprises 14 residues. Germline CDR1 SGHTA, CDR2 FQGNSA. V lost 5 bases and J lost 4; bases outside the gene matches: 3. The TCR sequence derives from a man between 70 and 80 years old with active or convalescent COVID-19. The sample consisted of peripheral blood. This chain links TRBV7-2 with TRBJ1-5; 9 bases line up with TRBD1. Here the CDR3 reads CASSPGQGNQPQHF. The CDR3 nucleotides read TGTGCCAGCAGCCCCGGACAGGGGAATCAGCCCCAGCATTTT.